This T cell receptor beta chain stems from a study of blood T cell repertoires in COVID-19. Study summary: PBMCs, B-cell-depleted T cells, or T cells were the source of the cDNA or gDNA that made up the material.

This clone came up once. Here immunoSEQ multiplex PCR was the method, and the copy in TCRdb shows in-frame clones only, minus some. The data hold over 350,000 clones, with about 86% observed a single time. Germline V gene sequence: CDR1 MNHEY, CDR2 SVGEGT. The CDR3 contains 13 residues. The junction had 6 bases not matched to a gene; V was cut back by 6 bases and J by 5 bases. Recruitment covered fewer than 25 US areas and drew participants whose ages spanned roughly 18 to 100 years. Participant-given clinical history determined each cohort assignment. The specimen sequenced was PBMCs or T cells enriched from blood (not recorded which). The sequence was obtained from a woman in her 50s who had recovered from COVID-19. The chain uses TRBV6-2 or TRBV6-3 and TRBJ2-7; 8 bases line up with TRBD1. The CDR3 is CASSNRGDHEQYF. The DNA of the CDR3 is TGTGCCAGCAGCAACAGGGGGGACCACGAGCAGTACTTC.